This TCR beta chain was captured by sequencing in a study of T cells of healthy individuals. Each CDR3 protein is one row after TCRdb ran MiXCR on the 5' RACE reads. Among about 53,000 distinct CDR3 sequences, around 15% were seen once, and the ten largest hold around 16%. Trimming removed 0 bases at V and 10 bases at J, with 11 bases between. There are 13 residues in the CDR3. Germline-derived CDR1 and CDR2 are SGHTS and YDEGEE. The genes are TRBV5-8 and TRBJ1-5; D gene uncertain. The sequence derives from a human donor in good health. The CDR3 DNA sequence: TGTGCCAGCAGCTTGGAAATCAGTCGTCCCCAGCATTTT. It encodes CASSLEISRPQHF.